This TCR beta chain was sequenced for a study of blood T cell repertoires in COVID-19. The germline gives CDR1 MNHEY, CDR2 SVGAGI. The V end lost 5 bases, the J end lost 2 bases, and 10 bases lay between the germline ends. CDR3 length: 13 amino acids. Method: immunoSEQ multiplex PCR; TCRdb's copy keeps in-frame clones and lacks some. In the table there are roughly 400,000 clones, roughly 91% of which are singletons. Sequencing used PBMCs or T cells enriched from blood (not recorded which). The sequence was collected from a man aged 18 to 30 who had recovered from COVID-19. V and J are TRBV6-5 and TRBJ2-7, with a possible D match to TRBD1 (5 bases). CDR3 bases: TGTGCCAGCAGTATGACAGTCCCCTACGAGCAGTACTTC. It encodes CASSMTVPYEQYF.